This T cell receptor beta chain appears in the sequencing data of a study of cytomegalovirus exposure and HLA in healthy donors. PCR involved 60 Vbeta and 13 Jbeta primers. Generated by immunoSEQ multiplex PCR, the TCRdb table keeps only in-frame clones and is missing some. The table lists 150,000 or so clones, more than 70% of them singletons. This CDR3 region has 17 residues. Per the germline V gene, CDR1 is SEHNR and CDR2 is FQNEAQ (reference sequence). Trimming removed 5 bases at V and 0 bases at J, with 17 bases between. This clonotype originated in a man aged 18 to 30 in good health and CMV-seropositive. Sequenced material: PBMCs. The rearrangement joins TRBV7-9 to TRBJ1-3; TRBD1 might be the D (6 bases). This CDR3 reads CASSQGPLATSGNTIYF. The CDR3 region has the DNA TGTGCCAGCAGCCAGGGGCCCCTGGCTACCTCTGGAAACACCATATATTTT.